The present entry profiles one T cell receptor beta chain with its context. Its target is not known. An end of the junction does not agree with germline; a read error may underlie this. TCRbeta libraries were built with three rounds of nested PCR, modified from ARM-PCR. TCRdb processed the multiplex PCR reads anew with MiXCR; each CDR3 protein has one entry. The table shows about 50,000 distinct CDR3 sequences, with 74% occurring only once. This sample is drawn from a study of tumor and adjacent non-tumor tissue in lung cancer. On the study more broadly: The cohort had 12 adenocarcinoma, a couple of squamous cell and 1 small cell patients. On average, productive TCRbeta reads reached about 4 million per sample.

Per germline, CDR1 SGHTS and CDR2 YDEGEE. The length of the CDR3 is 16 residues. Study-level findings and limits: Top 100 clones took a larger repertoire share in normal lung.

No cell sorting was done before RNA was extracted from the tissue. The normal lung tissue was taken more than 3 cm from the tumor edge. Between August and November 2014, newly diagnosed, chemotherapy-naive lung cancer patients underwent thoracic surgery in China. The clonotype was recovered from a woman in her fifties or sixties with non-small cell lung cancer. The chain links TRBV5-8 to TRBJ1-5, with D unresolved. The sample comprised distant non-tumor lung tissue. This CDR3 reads CTSSLVAGRENQPQHF. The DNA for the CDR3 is TGTACCAGCAGCTTGGTTGCTGGGAGGGAAAATCAGCCACAGCATTTT.